This TCR beta chain is from a study of CD8+ T cells in alopecia areata. Overall study context: Tofacitinib ran for 6 to 18 months before 6 months off drug.

Study observations and caveats: Amid tofacitinib therapy, many expanded lesional clones stayed present in scalp and blood. Because of a solitary nonresponder, the connection of baseline CD8+ expansion to response stays uncertain. Clonality was higher in lesional than normal scalp, especially in alopecia totalis/universalis.

As to this clone: Antigen unknown.

Treatment defined: oral pan-JAK inhibitor, 5-10 mg twice daily. Trimming shortened V by 0 bases and J by 7 bases, and 13 bases separated the two germline ends. From germline, CDR1 is GTSNPN and CDR2 SVGIG (reference sequence). The CDR3 has 14 amino acids. TCR sequencing used cDNA made by reverse transcription of extracted RNA. Clones were read by immunoSEQ multiplex PCR, and TCRdb kept only the in-frame ones, dropping some. The top ten clones hold roughly 3.5% of a sample with 95,000 to 120,000 clones, 56% of them seen once. The sample was CD4+ T cells sorted from blood, taken at week 24, from a patient treated with tofacitinib. This chain connects TRBV30 to TRBJ1-5, with a possible D match to TRBD1 (5 bases). This TCR was recovered from a human donor with alopecia areata. In DNA form, the CDR3 reads TGTGCCTGGAGTGTGGGACCTTCTTACCAGCCCCAGCATTTT. Translating it yields CAWSVGPSYQPQHF.